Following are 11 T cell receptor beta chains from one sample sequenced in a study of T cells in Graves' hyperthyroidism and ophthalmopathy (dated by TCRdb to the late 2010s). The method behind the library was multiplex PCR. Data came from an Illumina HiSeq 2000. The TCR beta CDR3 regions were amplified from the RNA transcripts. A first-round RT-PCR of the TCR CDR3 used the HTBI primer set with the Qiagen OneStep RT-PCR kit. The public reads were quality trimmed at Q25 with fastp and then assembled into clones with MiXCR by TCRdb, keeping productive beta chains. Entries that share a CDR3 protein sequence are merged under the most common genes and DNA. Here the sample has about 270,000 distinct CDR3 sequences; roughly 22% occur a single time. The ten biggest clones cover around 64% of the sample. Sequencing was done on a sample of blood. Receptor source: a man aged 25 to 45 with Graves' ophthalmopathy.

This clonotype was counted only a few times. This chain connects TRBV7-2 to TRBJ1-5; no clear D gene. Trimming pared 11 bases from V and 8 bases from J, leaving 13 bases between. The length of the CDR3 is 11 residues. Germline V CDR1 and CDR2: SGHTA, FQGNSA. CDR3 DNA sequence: TGTGCCGGCCCAGGCACGGAGCCCCAGCATTTT. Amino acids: CAGPGTEPQHF.

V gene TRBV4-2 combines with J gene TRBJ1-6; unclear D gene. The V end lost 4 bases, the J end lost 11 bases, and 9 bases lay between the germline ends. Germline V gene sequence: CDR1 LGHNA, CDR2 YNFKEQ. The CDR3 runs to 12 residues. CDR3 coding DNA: TGTGCCAGCAGCCCACCCGGGGCACCCCTCCACTTT. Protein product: CASSPPGAPLHF.

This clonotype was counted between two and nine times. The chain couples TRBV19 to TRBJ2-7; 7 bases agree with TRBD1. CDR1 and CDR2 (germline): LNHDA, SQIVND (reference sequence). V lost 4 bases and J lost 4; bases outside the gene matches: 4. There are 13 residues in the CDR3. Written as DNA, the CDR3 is TGTGCCAGTAGTACCCGGACAGGATACGAGCAGTACTTC. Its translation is CASSTRTGYEQYF.

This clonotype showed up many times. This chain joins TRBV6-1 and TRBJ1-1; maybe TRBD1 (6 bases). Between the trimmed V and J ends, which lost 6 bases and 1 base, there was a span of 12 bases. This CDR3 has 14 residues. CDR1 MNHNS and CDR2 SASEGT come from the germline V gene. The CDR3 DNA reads TGTGCCAGCAGGGTGGGACAATCGAACACTGAAGCTTTCTTT. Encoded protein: CASRVGQSNTEAFF.

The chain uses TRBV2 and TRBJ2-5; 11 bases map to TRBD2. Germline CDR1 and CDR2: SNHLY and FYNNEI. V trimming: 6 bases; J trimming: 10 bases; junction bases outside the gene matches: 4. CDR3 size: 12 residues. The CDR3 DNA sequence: TGTGCCAGCAGACTAGCGGGAGTGGTCCAGTACTTC. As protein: CASRLAGVVQYF.

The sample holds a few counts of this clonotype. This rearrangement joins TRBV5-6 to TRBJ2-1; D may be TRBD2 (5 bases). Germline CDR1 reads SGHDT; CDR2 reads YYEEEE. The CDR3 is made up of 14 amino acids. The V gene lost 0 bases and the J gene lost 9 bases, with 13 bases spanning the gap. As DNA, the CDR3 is TGTGCCAGCAGCTTGGGGCTAGCTGCGGGTGAGCAGTTCTTC. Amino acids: CASSLGLAAGEQFF.

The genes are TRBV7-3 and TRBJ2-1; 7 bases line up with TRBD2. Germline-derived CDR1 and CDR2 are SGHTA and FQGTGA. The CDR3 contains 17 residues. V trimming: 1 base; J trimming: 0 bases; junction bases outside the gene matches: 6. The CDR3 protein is CASSLSFGEGSYNEQFF. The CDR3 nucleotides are TGTGCCAGCAGCTTAAGTTTCGGGGAGGGCTCCTACAATGAGCAGTTCTTC. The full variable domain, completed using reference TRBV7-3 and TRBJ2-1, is GAGVSQTPSNKVTEKGKYVELRCDPISGHTALYWYRQSLGQGPEFLIYFQGTGAADDSGLPNDRFFAVRPEGSVSTLKIQRTERGDSAVYLCASSLSFGEGSYNEQFFGPGTRLTVL.

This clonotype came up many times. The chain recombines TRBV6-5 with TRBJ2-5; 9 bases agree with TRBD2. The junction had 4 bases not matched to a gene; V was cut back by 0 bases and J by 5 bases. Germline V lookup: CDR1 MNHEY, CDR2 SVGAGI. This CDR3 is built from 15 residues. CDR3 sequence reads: CASSYSTSGGETQYF. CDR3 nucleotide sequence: TGTGCCAGCAGTTACTCGACTAGCGGAGGGGAGACCCAGTACTTC.

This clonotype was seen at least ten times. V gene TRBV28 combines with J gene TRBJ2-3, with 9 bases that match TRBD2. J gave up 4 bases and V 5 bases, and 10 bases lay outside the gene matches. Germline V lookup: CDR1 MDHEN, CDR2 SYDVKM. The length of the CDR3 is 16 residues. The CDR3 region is CASSPIAGETADTQYF. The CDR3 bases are TGTGCCAGCAGTCCCATAGCGGGAGAGACGGCAGATACGCAGTATTTT.

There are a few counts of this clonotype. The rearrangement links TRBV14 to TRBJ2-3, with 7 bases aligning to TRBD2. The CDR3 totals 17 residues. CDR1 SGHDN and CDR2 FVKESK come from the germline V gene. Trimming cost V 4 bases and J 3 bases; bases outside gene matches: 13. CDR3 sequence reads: CASSPRAGRALTDTQYF. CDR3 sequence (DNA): TGTGCCAGCAGCCCAAGAGCAGGGAGGGCTTTGACAGATACGCAGTATTTT.

CDR3 protein: CASSPSPGTGSYEQYF. CDR3 DNA: TGTGCCAGCTCACCCAGTCCAGGGACAGGGAGCTACGAGCAGTACTTC. This chain connects TRBV18 to TRBJ2-7; 9 bases are shared with TRBD1. Germline-derived CDR1 and CDR2 are KGHSH and LQKENI. The CDR3 sequence is 16 residues long. The V and J ends lost 3 bases and 3 bases, in that order; junction bases with no gene match: 9.